This T cell receptor (beta chain) was recorded in a study of cytomegalovirus exposure and HLA in healthy donors. The PCR ran on 60 Vbeta and 13 Jbeta primers. Using immunoSEQ multiplex PCR, the repertoire was profiled, and TCRdb retains in-frame clones only, with some absent. The sample contains around 180,000 clones, 70% to 90% of which appear only once. With regard to this clone: Its antigen remains unidentified.

Whole-study results and caveats: When presence/absence was analysed, sequencing depth was taken to be roughly uniform across donors.

Germline trimming cut 4 bases from V and 1 base from J; bases unmatched to any gene: 12. The CDR3 totals 18 residues. Germline V gene data show CDR1 as MNHNS and CDR2 as SASEGT. The chain employs TRBV6-1 and TRBJ2-1; TRBD1 aligns across 8 bases. Material: PBMCs. The TCR originated in a girl aged 10 to 17 in good health and CMV-seropositive. The CDR3: CASSVLPGGGVSYNEQFF. The CDR3 bases are TGTGCCAGCAGTGTCCTCCCAGGGGGCGGGGTGTCCTACAATGAGCAGTTCTTC.